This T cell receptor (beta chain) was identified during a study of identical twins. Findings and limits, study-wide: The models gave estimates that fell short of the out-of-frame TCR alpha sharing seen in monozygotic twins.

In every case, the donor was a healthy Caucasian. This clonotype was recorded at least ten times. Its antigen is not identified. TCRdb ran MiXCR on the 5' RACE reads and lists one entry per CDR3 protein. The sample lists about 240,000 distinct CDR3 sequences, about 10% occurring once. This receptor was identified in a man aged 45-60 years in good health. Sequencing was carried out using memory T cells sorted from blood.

The DNA of the CDR3 is TGCAGTGCTAGTCTTGGGGTGTACACAGATACGCAGTATTTT. Protein sequence: CSASLGVYTDTQYF. V and J are TRBV20-1 and TRBJ2-3, with unresolved D. This CDR3 has 14 amino acids. The V end was cut by 3 bases, the J end by 2 bases, with 12 bases between. Germline-derived CDR1 and CDR2 are DFQATT and SNEGSKA (reference sequence).